This T cell receptor (beta chain) derives from a study of blood T cell repertoires in COVID-19 (dated by TCRdb to the early 2020s). For the wider study: Collaborator samples came from the United States, Italy and Spain and covered acute and convalescent phases of COVID-19. The dataset comprised deeply sampled blood TCRbeta repertoires from subjects exposed to, actively infected with, or recovered from COVID-19. The samples were drawn from the first 160 participants of the ongoing ImmuneRACE study and from 950 to 1,500 subjects provided by 6 global collaborators. Nearly every sample came with metadata listing a de-identified subject ID, COVID-19 status, age in years and sex. The prospective study material was composed of cDNA or gDNA derived from T cells, B-cell-depleted T cells, or PBMCs. Where HLA class I and class II types were available, the types were taken from metadata supplied by the sample provider, not from assay-based typing. A freely available public database, intended as a resource for researchers studying the immune response to SARS-CoV-2, is where the repertoires were released.

Regarding this clone: The target of this receptor is not known. Within one base of it there is no much larger clone, and no base qualities were kept.

The CDR3 contains 15 residues, cysteine and phenylalanine counted. Only CDR3 DNA remains: 45 bases, in frame from the first base. Trimmed from V: 9 bases; trimmed from J: 5 bases; junction bases lacking a gene match: 8. Per the germline V gene (reference sequence), LNHDA is the CDR1 and SQIVND is the CDR2. The collaborating institutions used their own protocols to collect whole blood in K2EDTA tubes. For TCRbeta analysis, collaborators shipped samples as frozen whole blood, isolated PBMCs, or DNA extracted from either of those sample types. TCRbeta CDR3 regions were amplified from genomic DNA by means of the immunoSEQ Assay, a bias-controlled multiplex PCR. The original pipeline was this. The number of nucleated cells in each sample was estimated by amplification of reference gene primers within the assay. To quantify the absolute abundance of each unique TCRbeta CDR3 rearrangement, sequence reads were collapsed and filtered. For each sample, productive Simpson clonality was calculated as the square root of Simpson's diversity index across productive rearrangements. TCRdb carries this immuneACCESS record with in-frame sequences only. Its versions omit some clonotypes, under half of them owing to an unresolved V gene in the studies checked, with the rest unexplained. The V and J calls and the clone size are those of that table, but D and trimming were determined from the DNA. The sample data list about 140,000 clones, and about four fifths of these were observed just once. Roughly 14% of the sample comes from the top ten.

Overall study outcomes, separate from this receptor: The amount of clinical and demographic metadata varied by source and participant and was provided uncurated.

The sequence was collected from a man older than 75 with acute or convalescent COVID-19. Sequences were obtained from peripheral blood. The V gene is TRBV19 and the J gene is TRBJ2-1; TRBD2 fits 12 bases in the junction. The DNA sequence reads TGTGCCAGCAAACCGCGGACTAGCGGGGACAATGAGCAGTTCTTC. Its coded protein is CASKPRTSGDNEQFF.